This TCR beta chain derives from a study of a mutant IDH1 vaccine in newly diagnosed glioma. Here immunoSEQ multiplex PCR was the method, and the copy in TCRdb shows in-frame clones only, minus some. The sample contains roughly 86,000 clones, roughly 77% of which appear only once. Germline V gene data show CDR1 as PRHDT and CDR2 as FYEKMQ (reference sequence). The J segment lost 10 bases and the V segment lost 5 bases, leaving 9 bases of the junction unmatched. CDR3 length: 13 amino acids. About this clone itself: The antigen is not known.

Sample time point: week 47, end of study. A 20-mer mutant IDH1 peptide at 300 ug was injected subcutaneously with topical imiquimod. The rearrangement uses TRBV13 and TRBJ1-1, with 8 bases aligning to TRBD1. The input for sequencing was PBMCs, taken from a glioma patient whose treatment included an IDH1 peptide vaccine. The sequence was obtained from a man in his forties with glioma. CDR3 nucleotide sequence: TGTGCCAGCAGCCTAGACAGGGGTCCAGGAGCTTTCTTT. Amino acid sequence: CASSLDRGPGAFF.